This is a list of T cell receptor beta chains from one sample in a study of PD-L1 blockade in urothelial cancer. Generated by immunoSEQ multiplex PCR, the TCRdb table keeps only in-frame clones and is missing some. In the table there are 70,000 to 75,000 clones, approximately 91% of which are singletons. The starting material was PBMCs, obtained around atezolizumab (anti-PD-L1) treatment. These receptors originate from a man aged 60 to 75 with urothelial cancer. The CDR3 runs from the conserved cysteine through the conserved F or W. The order of the fields is clone size, V gene, D gene, J gene, CDR3 protein, CDR3 DNA. A D gene is named only where the DNA matches it firmly. Only some rows state a clone size, as once, few, many or a class for expanded clones.

abundance: -; v_gene: TRBV14; d_gene: -; j_gene: TRBJ2-7; CDR3aa: CASSLNRVASYEQYF; CDR3nt: TGTGCCAGCAGCCTAAACAGGGTAGCCTCCTACGAGCAGTACTTC
abundance: -; v_gene: TRBV27; d_gene: TRBD1; j_gene: TRBJ1-2; CDR3aa: CASRGRSGQAYGYTF; CDR3nt: TGTGCCAGCAGAGGAAGGTCCGGACAGGCCTATGGCTACACCTTC
abundance: -; v_gene: TRBV5-1; d_gene: -; j_gene: TRBJ2-2; CDR3aa: CASKERPNTGELFF; CDR3nt: TGCGCCAGCAAGGAGCGCCCGAACACCGGGGAGCTGTTTTTT
abundance: -; v_gene: TRBV6-1; d_gene: TRBD2; j_gene: TRBJ2-3; CDR3aa: CASSKGLAGGPTDTQYF; CDR3nt: TGTGCCAGCAGTAAAGGACTAGCGGGAGGGCCGACAGATACGCAGTATTTT
abundance: -; v_gene: TRBV5-8; d_gene: TRBD1; j_gene: TRBJ1-3; CDR3aa: CASSSGTGPSGNTIYF; CDR3nt: TGTGCCAGCAGCTCCGGGACAGGGCCCTCTGGAAACACCATATATTTT
abundance: -; v_gene: TRBV5-1; d_gene: TRBD2; j_gene: TRBJ2-5; CDR3aa: CASSLGTSGLFGTQYF; CDR3nt: TGCGCCAGCAGCTTAGGGACTAGCGGATTGTTTGGGACCCAGTACTTC
abundance: -; v_gene: TRBV19; d_gene: TRBD2; j_gene: TRBJ2-7; CDR3aa: CASSILGLAPTYEQYF; CDR3nt: TGTGCCAGTAGTATTCTGGGACTAGCGCCCACCTACGAGCAGTACTTC
abundance: -; v_gene: TRBV27; d_gene: TRBD1; j_gene: TRBJ1-1; CDR3aa: CASSPQGMRSEAFF; CDR3nt: TGTGCCAGCAGTCCACAGGGGATGAGGTCTGAAGCTTTCTTT
abundance: -; v_gene: TRBV6-5; d_gene: -; j_gene: TRBJ1-4; CDR3aa: CASSPTGRGNEKLFF; CDR3nt: TGTGCCAGCAGTCCCACGGGACGGGGGAATGAAAAACTGTTTTTT
abundance: few; v_gene: TRBV6-5; d_gene: -; j_gene: TRBJ1-5; CDR3aa: CASSSRGNQPQHF; CDR3nt: TGTGCCAGCAGTTCTAGGGGAAATCAGCCCCAGCATTTT
abundance: -; v_gene: TRBV7-6; d_gene: -; j_gene: TRBJ2-7; CDR3aa: CASSLGRGREQYF; CDR3nt: TGTGCCAGCAGCCTGGGGCGGGGTCGGGAGCAGTACTTC
abundance: -; v_gene: TRBV9; d_gene: -; j_gene: TRBJ2-2; CDR3aa: CASSVVSSHTGELFF; CDR3nt: TGTGCCAGCAGCGTAGTCTCCAGTCACACCGGGGAGCTGTTTTTT
abundance: -; v_gene: TRBV5-5; d_gene: -; j_gene: TRBJ1-3; CDR3aa: CASSLERGSRNTIYF; CDR3nt: TGTGCCAGCAGCTTGGAGCGGGGTTCTAGAAACACCATATATTTT
abundance: -; v_gene: TRBV5-1; d_gene: -; j_gene: TRBJ1-6; CDR3aa: CASSLAGGNSPLHF; CDR3nt: TGCGCCAGCAGCTTGGCCGGGGGGAATTCACCCCTCCACTTT
abundance: -; v_gene: TRBV11-3; d_gene: -; j_gene: TRBJ1-6; CDR3aa: CASSLDGGGVHF; CDR3nt: TGTGCCAGCAGCTTAGACGGGGGGGGTGTCCACTTT
abundance: -; v_gene: TRBV9; d_gene: -; j_gene: TRBJ2-3; CDR3aa: CASSITGTSTDTQYF; CDR3nt: TGTGCCAGCAGCATCACCGGGACTAGCACAGATACGCAGTATTTT
abundance: -; v_gene: TRBV28; d_gene: TRBD2; j_gene: TRBJ2-1; CDR3aa: CASTSWAGASGRGNEQFF; CDR3nt: TGTGCCAGCACCTCGTGGGCAGGGGCTAGCGGGAGGGGGAATGAGCAGTTCTTC
abundance: -; v_gene: TRBV18; d_gene: TRBD1; j_gene: TRBJ1-6; CDR3aa: CASSPETGSVPPLHF; CDR3nt: TGTGCCAGCTCACCAGAGACAGGGTCTGTTCCACCCCTCCACTTT
abundance: -; v_gene: TRBV5-1; d_gene: TRBD1; j_gene: TRBJ2-5; CDR3aa: CASSGGTGGEETQYF; CDR3nt: TGCGCCAGCAGCGGGGGGACAGGGGGCGAGGAGACCCAGTACTTC
abundance: -; v_gene: TRBV6-6; d_gene: -; j_gene: TRBJ1-2; CDR3aa: CASRQGTYGYTF; CDR3nt: TGTGCCAGCAGGCAGGGGACCTATGGCTACACCTTC
abundance: -; v_gene: TRBV20-1; d_gene: -; j_gene: TRBJ2-7; CDR3aa: CSARDPYEQYF; CDR3nt: TGCAGTGCTAGAGATCCTTACGAGCAGTACTTC
abundance: -; v_gene: TRBV30; d_gene: -; j_gene: TRBJ2-7; CDR3aa: CAWSSGDEQYF; CDR3nt: TGTGCCTGGAGCTCCGGGGATGAGCAGTACTTC
abundance: -; v_gene: TRBV28; d_gene: TRBD2; j_gene: TRBJ2-3; CDR3aa: CASMTAGGSTDTQYF; CDR3nt: TGTGCCAGCATGACAGCGGGAGGAAGCACAGATACGCAGTATTTT
abundance: -; v_gene: TRBV28; d_gene: -; j_gene: TRBJ2-7; CDR3aa: CASRAGISHYEQYF; CDR3nt: TGTGCCAGCAGAGCAGGGATCTCTCATTACGAGCAGTACTTC
abundance: once; v_gene: TRBV5-1; d_gene: -; j_gene: TRBJ2-2; CDR3aa: CASSLDGHNTGELFF; CDR3nt: TGCGCCAGCAGCTTAGACGGACACAACACCGGGGAGCTGTTTTTT
abundance: -; v_gene: TRBV4-1; d_gene: -; j_gene: TRBJ1-1; CDR3aa: CASSHWGGETEAFF; CDR3nt: TGCGCCAGCAGCCACTGGGGGGGCGAGACTGAAGCTTTCTTT
abundance: -; v_gene: TRBV25-1; d_gene: -; j_gene: TRBJ2-3; CDR3aa: CASSASGDGTDTQYF; CDR3nt: TGTGCCAGCAGTGCCTCAGGGGATGGCACAGATACGCAGTATTTT
abundance: once; v_gene: TRBV4-1; d_gene: TRBD1; j_gene: TRBJ2-2; CDR3aa: CASSLSGQGGTGELFF; CDR3nt: TGCGCCAGCAGCCTCTCCGGACAGGGAGGCACCGGGGAGCTGTTTTTT
abundance: -; v_gene: TRBV19; d_gene: TRBD1; j_gene: TRBJ1-1; CDR3aa: CASSIQDRGDTEAFF; CDR3nt: TGTGCCAGTAGTATTCAGGACAGGGGAGACACTGAAGCTTTCTTT
abundance: -; v_gene: TRBV27; d_gene: TRBD1; j_gene: TRBJ2-7; CDR3aa: CASSLKNSGTAPYEQYF; CDR3nt: TGTGCCAGCAGTTTAAAGAATTCGGGGACAGCTCCCTACGAGCAGTACTTC
abundance: -; v_gene: TRBV21-1; d_gene: -; j_gene: TRBJ1-3; CDR3aa: CARQRQGSGNTIYF; CDR3nt: TGTGCCAGGCAGCGACAGGGCTCTGGAAACACCATATATTTT
abundance: -; v_gene: TRBV27; d_gene: TRBD1; j_gene: TRBJ2-1; CDR3aa: CASSVWTGFGNEQFF; CDR3nt: TGTGCCAGCAGTGTCTGGACAGGGTTTGGCAATGAGCAGTTCTTC
abundance: -; v_gene: TRBV11-2; d_gene: -; j_gene: TRBJ2-5; CDR3aa: CASSLFTGTQYF; CDR3nt: TGTGCCAGCAGCCTATTCACAGGGACCCAGTACTTC
abundance: -; v_gene: TRBV30; d_gene: TRBD1; j_gene: TRBJ2-2; CDR3aa: CAWSVWGQGNTGELFF; CDR3nt: TGTGCCTGGAGTGTATGGGGACAGGGAAACACCGGGGAGCTGTTTTTT
abundance: -; v_gene: TRBV11-2; d_gene: -; j_gene: TRBJ2-5; CDR3aa: CASSLDPKLETQYF; CDR3nt: TGTGCCAGCAGCTTAGACCCCAAACTGGAGACCCAGTACTTC
abundance: -; v_gene: TRBV5-6; d_gene: TRBD1; j_gene: TRBJ2-2; CDR3aa: CASSYDRGTNTGELFF; CDR3nt: TGTGCCAGCAGCTATGACAGGGGGACGAACACCGGGGAGCTGTTTTTT
abundance: -; v_gene: TRBV4-1; d_gene: -; j_gene: TRBJ1-2; CDR3aa: CASSQDTPTGTGNYGYTF; CDR3nt: TGCGCCAGCAGCCAAGATACCCCTACAGGGACGGGGAACTATGGCTACACCTTC
abundance: -; v_gene: TRBV7-2; d_gene: TRBD1; j_gene: TRBJ2-3; CDR3aa: CASSLLGTGSTDTQYF; CDR3nt: TGTGCCAGCAGCCTACTAGGGACAGGGAGCACAGATACGCAGTATTTT
abundance: -; v_gene: TRBV7-9; d_gene: TRBD2; j_gene: TRBJ2-3; CDR3aa: CASTSGARDTQYF; CDR3nt: TGTGCCAGCACCAGCGGGGCCCGGGATACGCAGTATTTT
abundance: -; v_gene: TRBV11-3; d_gene: TRBD2; j_gene: TRBJ2-7; CDR3aa: CASSFGGISYEQYF; CDR3nt: TGTGCCAGCAGCTTCGGGGGGATCTCCTACGAGCAGTACTTC
abundance: -; v_gene: TRBV10-3; d_gene: -; j_gene: TRBJ2-1; CDR3aa: CAISPGAGRNNEQFF; CDR3nt: TGTGCCATCAGCCCAGGGGCCGGGAGGAACAATGAGCAGTTCTTC
abundance: -; v_gene: TRBV2; d_gene: TRBD2; j_gene: TRBJ2-2; CDR3aa: CASRGLAGITGELFF; CDR3nt: TGTGCCAGCAGGGGACTAGCGGGAATCACCGGGGAGCTGTTTTTT
abundance: -; v_gene: TRBV18; d_gene: -; j_gene: TRBJ2-3; CDR3aa: CASSSRLTDTQYF; CDR3nt: TGTGCCAGCTCATCCAGACTCACAGATACGCAGTATTTT
abundance: -; v_gene: TRBV27; d_gene: TRBD2; j_gene: TRBJ2-1; CDR3aa: CASSRAGDPGDEQFF; CDR3nt: TGTGCCAGCAGTAGAGCGGGGGACCCGGGCGATGAGCAGTTCTTC
abundance: -; v_gene: TRBV6-1; d_gene: -; j_gene: TRBJ2-3; CDR3aa: CASSLTSTDTQYF; CDR3nt: TGTGCCAGCAGTTTGACTAGCACAGATACGCAGTATTTT
abundance: -; v_gene: TRBV7-9; d_gene: -; j_gene: TRBJ2-5; CDR3aa: CASSLKVSGWSETQYF; CDR3nt: TGTGCCAGCAGCTTAAAAGTATCGGGGTGGTCAGAGACCCAGTACTTC
abundance: -; v_gene: TRBV19; d_gene: -; j_gene: TRBJ2-3; CDR3aa: CASSMEAPQTTDTQYF; CDR3nt: TGTGCCAGTAGTATGGAGGCCCCGCAGACCACAGATACGCAGTATTTT
abundance: -; v_gene: TRBV7-2; d_gene: TRBD2; j_gene: TRBJ2-7; CDR3aa: CASSDPILAGGHEQYF; CDR3nt: TGTGCCAGCAGCGACCCCATACTAGCGGGGGGCCACGAGCAGTACTTC